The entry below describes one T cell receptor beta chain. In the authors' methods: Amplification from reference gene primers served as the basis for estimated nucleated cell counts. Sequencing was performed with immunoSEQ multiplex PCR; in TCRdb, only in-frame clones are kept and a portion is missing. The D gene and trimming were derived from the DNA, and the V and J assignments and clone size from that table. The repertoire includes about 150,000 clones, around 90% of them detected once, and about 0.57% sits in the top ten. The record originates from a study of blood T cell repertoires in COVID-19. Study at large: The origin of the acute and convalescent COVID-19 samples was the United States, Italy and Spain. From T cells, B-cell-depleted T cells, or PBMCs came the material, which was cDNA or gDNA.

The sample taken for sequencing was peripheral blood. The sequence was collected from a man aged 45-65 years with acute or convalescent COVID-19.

Here the CDR3 DNA reads TGTGCCACCAGCAGAGATCCGGAGACGAACACCGGGGAGCTGTTTTTT. Translation: CATSRDPETNTGELFF. The chain combines TRBV15 with TRBJ2-2; the D is unclear. The germline gives CDR1 LNHNV, CDR2 YYDKDF (reference sequence). The CDR3 extends over 16 amino acids. V lost 0 bases, J lost 0 bases, and 8 bases lay in between.